A single sample gave rise to the 9 T cell receptor beta chains below, sequenced in a study of T cell responses to AZD1222 COVID-19 vaccine. The assay was immunoSEQ multiplex PCR, and TCRdb's table has in-frame clones only and misses some. The repertoire holds fewer than 130,000 clones, with 70% to 90% as singletons. Sequenced here: peripheral blood, sampled on day 0 of AZD1222 vaccination. All receptors come from an adult in good health.

The chain's CDR3 is CASLPDRAETEAFF. CDR3 sequence (DNA): TGTGCCAGCCTTCCTGACAGGGCAGAAACTGAAGCTTTCTTT. This chain links TRBV2 with TRBJ1-1; 7 nucleotides agree with TRBD1. Germline lookup yields CDR1 SNHLY and CDR2 FYNNEI. Losses at the gene ends were 8 bases for V and 5 bases for J; bases not matched to a gene: 11. The CDR3 is 14 residues long.

The chain links TRBV7-9 to TRBJ1-2; D not certain. Trimming took off 1 base at V and 0 bases at J, with 3 bases between the two ends. This CDR3 comprises 13 residues. The V gene's germline CDR1 is SEHNR and CDR2 FQNEAQ (reference sequence). The CDR3 is CASSLEANYGYTF. In nucleotides, the CDR3 is TGTGCCAGCAGCTTAGAAGCTAACTATGGCTACACCTTC.

This clone has only one observation. J is TRBJ2-7 and V is TRBV7-9, with 10 bases that match TRBD1. Trimming took 5 bases from V and 4 from J; bases not matched to a gene: 5. Per germline, CDR1 SEHNR and CDR2 FQNEAQ (reference sequence). This CDR3 has 14 amino acids. In nucleotides, the CDR3 is TGTGCCAGCAGCGCCGGGACAGGGGTATACGAGCAGTACTTC. Translated: CASSAGTGVYEQYF.

The CDR3 coding sequence is TGTGCCAGCAGTTCCCCCGCAACTAATGAAAAACTGTTTTTT. Protein product: CASSSPATNEKLFF. This rearrangement joins TRBV28 to TRBJ1-4, with D unresolved. Germline values: CDR1 MDHEN, CDR2 SYDVKM. This CDR3 contains 14 residues. Trimming cost V 4 bases and J 0 bases, with 6 bases left between them.

The V call is TRBV7-3, the J call TRBJ2-7; D uncertain. The germline gives CDR1 SGHTA, CDR2 FQGTGA. V was cut by 3 bases and J by 0 bases, with 9 bases left in between. This CDR3 region has 14 residues. The CDR3 protein is CASSLGRNSYEQYF. CDR3 sequence (DNA): TGTGCCAGCAGCTTGGGCAGGAACTCCTACGAGCAGTACTTC.

CDR3 nucleotide sequence: TGTGCCACCAGTGATAGACGAGGTGGATTAGATACGCAGTATTTT. It specifies CATSDRRGGLDTQYF. The chain employs TRBV24-1 and TRBJ2-3; D remains unclear. The CDR3 contains 15 residues. The germline V gene has CDR1 KGHDR and CDR2 SFDVKD. V lost 3 bases and J lost 5, with 14 bases in between.

This clone is a singleton in its sample. The chain uses TRBV28 and TRBJ1-3; D unclear. The V end lost 6 bases, the J end lost 0 bases, and 9 bases lay between the germline ends. This CDR3 is built from 14 residues. Germline V lookup: CDR1 MDHEN, CDR2 SYDVKM. Here the CDR3 reads CASSPLGSGNTIYF. As DNA, the CDR3 is TGTGCCAGCAGCCCCCTAGGCTCTGGAAACACCATATATTTT. The whole variable domain, filled in from reference TRBV28 and TRBJ1-3, reads DVKVTQSSRYLVKRTGEKVFLECVQDMDHENMFWYRQDPGLGLRLIYFSYDVKMKEKGDIPEGYSVSREKKERFSLILESASTNQTSMYLCASSPLGSGNTIYFGEGSWLTVV.

The rearrangement uses TRBV10-3 and TRBJ2-1; no reliable D call. Germline assignment: CDR1 ENHRY and CDR2 SYGVKD. The V end lost 4 bases, the J end lost 8 bases, and 9 bases lay between the germline ends. This CDR3 has 12 residues. CDR3 sequence reads: CAISGAQYEQFF. The CDR3 DNA is TGTGCCATCAGTGGGGCACAGTATGAGCAGTTCTTC.

The chain recombines TRBV19 with TRBJ1-1; possibly TRBD1 for D (6 bases). Trimming pared 0 bases from V and 10 bases from J, leaving 12 bases between. Germline-derived CDR1 and CDR2 are LNHDA and SQIVND (reference sequence). This CDR3 is 13 amino acids long. The CDR3 is CASSIEAQGRAFF. CDR3 nucleotide sequence: TGTGCCAGTAGTATAGAAGCCCAGGGGCGAGCTTTCTTT.